The entry below describes one T cell receptor (beta chain). The sample belongs to a study of cytomegalovirus exposure and HLA in healthy donors. Sequencing used immunoSEQ multiplex PCR; TCRdb keeps in-frame clones, though not all of them. The sample includes 150,000 to 200,000 clones, roughly 91% seen only once; the top ten take 4% to 5%. The V and J ends lost 4 bases and 5 bases, in that order; junction bases with no gene match: 7. The V gene's germline CDR1 is SEHNR and CDR2 FQNEAQ (reference sequence). The CDR3 is made up of 14 amino acids. The gene calls are TRBV7-9 and TRBJ1-2, with 7 nucleotides matching TRBD1. The source of this sequence is a man aged 18 to 30 in good health and CMV-seropositive. The sequenced material came from PBMCs. CDR3 loop: CASSYGQEAYGYTF. Written as DNA, the CDR3 is TGTGCCAGCAGCTATGGACAGGAAGCTTATGGCTACACCTTC.